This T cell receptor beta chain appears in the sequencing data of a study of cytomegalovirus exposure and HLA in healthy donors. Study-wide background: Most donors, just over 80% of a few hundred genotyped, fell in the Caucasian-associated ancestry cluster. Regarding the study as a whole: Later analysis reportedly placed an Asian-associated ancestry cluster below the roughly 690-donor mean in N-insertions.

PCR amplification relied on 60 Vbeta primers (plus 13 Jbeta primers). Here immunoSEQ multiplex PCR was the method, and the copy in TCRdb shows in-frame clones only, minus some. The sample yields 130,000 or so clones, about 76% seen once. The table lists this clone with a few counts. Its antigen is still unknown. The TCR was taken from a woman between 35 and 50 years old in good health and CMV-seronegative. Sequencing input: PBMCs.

Here the CDR3 DNA reads TGTGCCAGCAAGATCCAGGGTTTCTCCTACAATGAGCAGTTCTTC. This gives the protein CASKIQGFSYNEQFF. The rearrangement links TRBV27 to TRBJ2-1, with a possible D match to TRBD1 (5 bases). Trimming removed 7 bases from V and 0 bases from J, with 13 bases in between. CDR3 length: 15 amino acids. In germline, CDR1 is MNHEY, CDR2 SMNVEV (reference sequence).